This T cell receptor (beta chain) was recovered during a study of cytomegalovirus exposure and HLA in healthy donors. Across the study: Early released data had about 85 million unique TCRs, all coming from HLA-typed donors. Of over 300 genotyped donors, about 80% clustered with self-reported Caucasian donors.

About this clone itself: What it recognizes is unknown.

Germline CDR1 and CDR2: MNHNY and SVGAGI (reference sequence). This CDR3 has 15 residues. The V and J ends lost 4 bases and 2 bases, in that order; junction bases with no gene match: 8. Study-wide results and caveats: For most TCR beta V segments, an earlier analysis put the productive rate at about 90% or about 30% of the time. There were 150 or so TCR beta chains listed as cytomegalovirus-associated.

Primers: 60 Vbeta forward and 13 Jbeta reverse. Assay used: immunoSEQ multiplex PCR; TCRdb lists only in-frame clones, some missing. The sample table sets out 40,000 to 50,000 clones. V and J are TRBV6-6 and TRBJ2-7, with 7 bases aligning to TRBD1. This TCR derives from a woman aged 25 to 39 in good health and CMV-seronegative. The sequencing sample was made of PBMCs. In DNA form, the CDR3 reads TGTGCCAGCAGTTTAACAGGGGCCACCGCCTACGAGCAGTACTTC. This codes for CASSLTGATAYEQYF.